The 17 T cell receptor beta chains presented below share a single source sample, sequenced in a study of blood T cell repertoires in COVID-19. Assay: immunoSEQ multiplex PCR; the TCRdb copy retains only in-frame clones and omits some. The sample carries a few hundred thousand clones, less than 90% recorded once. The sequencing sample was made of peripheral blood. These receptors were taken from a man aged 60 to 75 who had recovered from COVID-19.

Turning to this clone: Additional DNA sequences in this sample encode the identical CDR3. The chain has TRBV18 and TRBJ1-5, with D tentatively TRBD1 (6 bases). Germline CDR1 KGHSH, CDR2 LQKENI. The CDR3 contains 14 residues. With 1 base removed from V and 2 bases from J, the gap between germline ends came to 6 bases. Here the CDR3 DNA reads TGTGCCAGCTCACCACAGGGGGGCAATCAGCCCCAGCATTTT. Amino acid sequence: CASSPQGGNQPQHF.

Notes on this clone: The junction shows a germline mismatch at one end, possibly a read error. The CDR3 nucleotides are TGTGCCAGCAGTGAAGCGAGACAGGGCCCCGGGCATTTT. Protein product: CASSEARQGPGHF. This chain connects TRBV6-1 to TRBJ2-3, with 7 nucleotides matching TRBD1. The germline gives CDR1 MNHNS, CDR2 SASEGT. CDR3 size: 13 residues.

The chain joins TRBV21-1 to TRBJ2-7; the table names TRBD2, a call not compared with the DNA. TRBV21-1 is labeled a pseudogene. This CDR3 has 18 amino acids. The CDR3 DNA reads TGTGCCAGCAGCAAAGCGCCAGATCGAAGACTAGTCTCCTACGAGCAGTACTTC. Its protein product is CASSKAPDRRLVSYEQYF.

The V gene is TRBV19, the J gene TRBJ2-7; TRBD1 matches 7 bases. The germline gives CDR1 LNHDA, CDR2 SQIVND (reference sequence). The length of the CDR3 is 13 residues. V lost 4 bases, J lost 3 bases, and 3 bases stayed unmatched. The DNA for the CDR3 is TGTGCCAGTAGTAGGGACAGCCTCTACGAGCAGTACTTC. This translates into CASSRDSLYEQYF.

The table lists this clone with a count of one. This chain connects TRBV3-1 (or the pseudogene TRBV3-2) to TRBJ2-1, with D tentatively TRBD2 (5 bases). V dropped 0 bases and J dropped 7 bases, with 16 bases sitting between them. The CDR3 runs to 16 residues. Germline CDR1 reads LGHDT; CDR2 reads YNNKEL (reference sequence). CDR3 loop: CASSQDRRTSINEQFF. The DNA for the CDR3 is TGTGCCAGCAGCCAAGATAGGCGGACTTCAATTAATGAGCAGTTCTTC.

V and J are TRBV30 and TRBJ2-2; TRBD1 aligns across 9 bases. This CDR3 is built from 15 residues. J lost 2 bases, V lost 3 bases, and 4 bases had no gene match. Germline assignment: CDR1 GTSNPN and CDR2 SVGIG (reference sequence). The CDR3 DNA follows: TGTGCCTGGAGAGGGACAGGGCTCAACACCGGGGAGCTGTTTTTT. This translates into CAWRGTGLNTGELFF.

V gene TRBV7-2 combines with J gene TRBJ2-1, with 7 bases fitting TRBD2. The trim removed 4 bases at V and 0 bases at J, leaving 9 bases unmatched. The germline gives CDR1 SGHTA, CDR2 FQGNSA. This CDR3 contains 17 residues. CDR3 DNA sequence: TGTGCCAGCAGCTCATCGGGGGGTCCTAGCTCCTACAATGAGCAGTTCTTC. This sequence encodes CASSSSGGPSSYNEQFF.

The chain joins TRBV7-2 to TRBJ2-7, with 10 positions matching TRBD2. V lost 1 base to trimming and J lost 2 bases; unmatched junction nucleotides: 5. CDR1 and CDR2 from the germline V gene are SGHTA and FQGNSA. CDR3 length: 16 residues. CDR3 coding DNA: TGTGCCAGCAGCTTAGGTAGCGGGGGGTATACCTACGAGCAGTACTTC. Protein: CASSLGSGGYTYEQYF.

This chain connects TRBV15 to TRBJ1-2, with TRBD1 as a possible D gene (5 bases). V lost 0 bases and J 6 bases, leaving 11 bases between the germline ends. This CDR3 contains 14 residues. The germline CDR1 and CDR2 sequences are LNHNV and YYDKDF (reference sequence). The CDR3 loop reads CATSRDKGANGYTF. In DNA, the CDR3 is TGTGCCACCAGCAGAGATAAAGGGGCCAATGGCTACACCTTC.

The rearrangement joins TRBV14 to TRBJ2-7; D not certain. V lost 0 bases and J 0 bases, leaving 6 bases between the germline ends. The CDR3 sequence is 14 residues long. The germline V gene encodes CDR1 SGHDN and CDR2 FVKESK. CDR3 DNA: TGTGCCAGCAGCCAAGAACAAAACTCCTACGAGCAGTACTTC. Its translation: CASSQEQNSYEQYF.

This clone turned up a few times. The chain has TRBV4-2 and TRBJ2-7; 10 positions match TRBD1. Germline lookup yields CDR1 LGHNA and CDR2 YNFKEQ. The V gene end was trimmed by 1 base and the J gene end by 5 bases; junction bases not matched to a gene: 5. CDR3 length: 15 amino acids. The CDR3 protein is CASSQVGTGEDEQYF. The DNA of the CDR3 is TGTGCCAGCAGCCAAGTCGGGACAGGGGAGGACGAGCAGTACTTC.

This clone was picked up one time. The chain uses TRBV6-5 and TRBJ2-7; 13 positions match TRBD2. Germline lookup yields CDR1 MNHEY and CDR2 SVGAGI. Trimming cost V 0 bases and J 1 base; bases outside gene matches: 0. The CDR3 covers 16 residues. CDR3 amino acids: CASSYSTSGGSYEQYF. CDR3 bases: TGTGCCAGCAGTTACTCGACTAGCGGGGGGTCCTACGAGCAGTACTTC.

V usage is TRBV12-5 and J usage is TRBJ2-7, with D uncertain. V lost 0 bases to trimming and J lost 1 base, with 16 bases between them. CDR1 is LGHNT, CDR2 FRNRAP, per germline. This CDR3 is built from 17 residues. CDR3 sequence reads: CASGLVLSFAGSYEQYF. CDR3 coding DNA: TGTGCTAGTGGTTTGGTACTAAGTTTTGCCGGATCCTACGAGCAGTACTTC.

This CDR3 reads CASTGLAGQETQYF. The CDR3, as DNA: TGCGCCAGTACAGGACTAGCAGGGCAAGAGACCCAGTACTTC. The J gene is TRBJ2-5, the V gene TRBV5-1; TRBD2 aligns across 8 bases. The length of the CDR3 is 14 residues. CDR1 and CDR2 from the germline V gene are SGHRS and YFSETQ. Losses at the gene ends were 8 bases for V and 2 bases for J; bases not matched to a gene: 8.

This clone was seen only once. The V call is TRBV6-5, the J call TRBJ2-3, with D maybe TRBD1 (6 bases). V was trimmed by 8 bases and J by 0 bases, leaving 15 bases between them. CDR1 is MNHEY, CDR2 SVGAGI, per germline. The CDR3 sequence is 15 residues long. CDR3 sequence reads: CASVARGSSTDTQYF. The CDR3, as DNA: TGTGCCAGCGTGGCCAGGGGCTCTAGCACAGATACGCAGTATTTT.

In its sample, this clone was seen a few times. In nucleotides, the CDR3 is TGTGCCAGCAGCCCGGACAGGGCATATAATTCACCCCTCCACTTT. Translated, it gives CASSPDRAYNSPLHF. This chain uses TRBV3-1 (or the pseudogene TRBV3-2) with TRBJ1-6; 8 bases align to TRBD1. There are 15 residues in the CDR3. V gave up 4 bases and J gave up 4 bases; unmatched junction bases: 3. Germline CDR1 LGHDT, CDR2 YNNKEL (reference sequence).

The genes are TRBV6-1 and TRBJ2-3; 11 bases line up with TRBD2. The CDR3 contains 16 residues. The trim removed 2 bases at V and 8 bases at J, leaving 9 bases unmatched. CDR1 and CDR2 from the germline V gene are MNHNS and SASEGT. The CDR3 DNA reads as TGTGCCAGCAGTGAAAGTAGCGGGGGGGGACAGATTACGCAGTATTTT. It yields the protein CASSESSGGGQITQYF.